A few counts support the clone carrying this T cell receptor beta chain. Germline-derived CDR1 and CDR2 are SNHLY and FYNNEI. This CDR3 contains 12 residues. J was trimmed by 4 bases and V by 11 bases; bases with no gene match: 6. This entry is derived from a study of radiotherapy plus CTLA-4 blockade in lung cancer. Patients in the study, people with chemo-refractory metastatic non-small-cell lung cancer, received focal radiation plus ipilimumab CTLA-4 blockade. Data came from immunoSEQ multiplex PCR; TCRdb stores just in-frame clones and leaves some out. Here the sample spans 52,000 or so clones, almost 85% being singletons.

V and J are TRBV2 and TRBJ2-7; 9 nucleotides align to TRBD1. The sequences come from peripheral blood, collected from a patient treated with radiotherapy plus ipilimumab. The sequence was obtained from a human donor with non-small cell lung cancer whose response to radiotherapy plus ipilimumab could not be evaluated. CDR3 sequence (DNA): TGTGCCGGTGGACAGGGGTGGTACGAGCAGTACTTC. This codes for CAGGQGWYEQYF. Together with reference TRBV2 and TRBJ2-7, the CDR3 gives the full variable domain: EPEVTQTPSHQVTQMGQEVILRCVPISNHLYFYWYRQILGQKVEFLVSFYNNEISEKSEIFDDQFSVERPDGSNFTLKIRSTKLEDSAMYFCAGGQGWYEQYFGPGTRLTVT.